This T cell receptor beta chain was retrieved from a study of blood T cell repertoires in COVID-19. Overall study context: Samples representing acute and convalescent COVID-19 were sourced from the United States, Italy and Spain. The analysed material was cDNA or gDNA that came from T cells, B-cell-depleted T cells, or PBMCs.

TCRdb keeps only in-frame clones here, not all; method: immunoSEQ multiplex PCR. Among a few hundred thousand clones, more than 70% were seen once, and the ten largest hold under 2%. Trimming took 6 bases from V and 8 from J, leaving 16 bases between them. CDR3 length: 13 residues. This receptor was obtained from a woman aged 45-59 years with acute or convalescent COVID-19. The sequenced sample consisted of peripheral blood. This chain uses TRBV12-3 or TRBV12-4 with TRBJ2-5; weak D call: TRBD2 (6 bases). The DNA of the CDR3 is TGTGCCAGCAGCCCTACAGTGGGGGGAACCCAGTACTTC. Protein product: CASSPTVGGTQYF.